One and the same sample provided the 8 T cell receptor beta chains below, sequenced in a study of early T cells in non-severe SARS-CoV-2 infection. MiXCR, run by TCRdb on the 5' RACE reads, gives a single entry per CDR3 protein. This table holds approximately 69,000 distinct CDR3 sequences, roughly 10% found once. The starting material was whole blood, obtained at baseline. These receptors were collected from an adult who was a healthcare worker with PCR-confirmed SARS-CoV-2 infection or an uninfected control (not recorded which).

This clonotype was detected ten times or more. The rearrangement joins TRBV24-1 to TRBJ1-2; the match to TRBD1 covers 7 bases. The CDR3 contains 19 residues. The V gene's germline CDR1 is KGHDR and CDR2 SFDVKD. The trim removed 4 bases at V and 5 bases at J, leaving 21 bases unmatched. The CDR3 region is CATSEYTGTDTLIVYGYTF. The CDR3 region has the DNA TGTGCCACCAGTGAATATACCGGGACAGACACCCTTATTGTATATGGCTACACCTTC.

This clonotype came up a few times. As DNA, the CDR3 is TGTGCCAGCAGCTTTAGCGGGAGTCAGACCCAGTACTTC. This gives the protein CASSFSGSQTQYF. The chain couples TRBV7-8 to TRBJ2-5; TRBD2 aligns across 9 bases. The CDR3 extends over 13 amino acids. The germline V gene has CDR1 SGHVS and CDR2 FQNEAQ. J gave up 6 bases and V 3 bases, and 2 bases lay outside the gene matches.

The chain combines TRBV5-1 with TRBJ2-1; TRBD2 aligns across 8 bases. CDR1 SGHRS and CDR2 YFSETQ come from the germline V gene. The CDR3 runs 16 residues. V was pared by 0 bases and J by 3 bases, with 5 bases of the junction left unmatched. The CDR3 is CASSLEGSGNYNEQFF. As DNA, the CDR3 is TGCGCCAGCAGCTTGGAAGGTAGCGGGAACTACAATGAGCAGTTCTTC. Variable domain in full (rest from reference TRBV5-1 and TRBJ2-1): KAGVTQTPRYLIKTRGQQVTLSCSPISGHRSVSWYQQTPGQGLQFLFEYFSETQRNKGNFPGRFSGRQFSNSRSEMNVSTLELGDSALYLCASSLEGSGNYNEQFFGPGTRLTVL.

This clonotype was seen a handful of times. The gene calls are TRBV4-1 and TRBJ2-7, with 10 bases that match TRBD1. The J segment lost 2 bases and the V segment lost 3 bases, leaving 4 bases of the junction unmatched. CDR1 is MGHRA, CDR2 YSYEKL, per germline. CDR3 length equals 15 residues. The chain's CDR3 is CASSQMGTGAYEQYF. CDR3 sequence (DNA): TGCGCCAGCAGCCAGATGGGGACAGGGGCCTACGAGCAGTACTTC.

The chain uses TRBV7-3 and TRBJ1-2; 7 positions agree with TRBD1. With 5 bases clipped from V and 8 bases from J, the junction kept 11 bases outside the gene matches. CDR3 length equals 14 residues. In germline, CDR1 is SGHTA, CDR2 FQGTGA. The CDR3 sequence: CASSPATGSGGYTF. Here the CDR3 DNA reads TGTGCCAGCAGCCCCGCGACAGGGTCGGGGGGCTACACCTTC.

The J gene is TRBJ2-5, the V gene TRBV10-3, with D possibly TRBD2 on 6 matching bases. The CDR3 has 14 residues. CDR1 is ENHRY and CDR2 is SYGVKD in the germline V gene. V lost 5 bases and J 2 bases, leaving 12 bases between the germline ends. CDR3 nucleotide sequence: TGTGCCATCAGTTTTAGGGCGGGGCAAGAGACCCAGTACTTC. It encodes CAISFRAGQETQYF.

The rearrangement uses TRBV6-5 and TRBJ2-1, with 8 nucleotides matching TRBD2. Germline values: CDR1 MNHEY, CDR2 SVGAGI. The V gene end was trimmed by 2 bases and the J gene end by 6 bases; junction bases not matched to a gene: 6. The CDR3 extends over 15 amino acids. The CDR3 sequence: CASSYSGGLFNEQFF. DNA for the CDR3: TGTGCCAGCAGTTACAGCGGGGGCCTTTTCAATGAGCAGTTCTTC.

For this clonotype: This clone may be a read error of a much larger clone one base away. CDR3 in amino acids: CASIQWQDHEQYF. The CDR3 DNA reads as TGCGCCAGCATCCAATGGCAAGATCACGAGCAGTACTTC. The J gene is TRBJ2-7, the V gene TRBV4-1; D is ambiguous. The V gene's germline CDR1 is MGHRA and CDR2 YSYEKL. This CDR3 has 13 residues.